The next 8 T cell receptor beta chains were all read from a single sample in a study of shared clonotypes between healthy human individuals. Clones were sequenced by immunoSEQ multiplex PCR, and TCRdb holds only the in-frame ones, with some missing. The profile shows 850,000 to 1,200,000 clones, roughly 75% of them singletons. Sequencing was done on a sample of memory CD4+ T cells sorted from blood. Subset described: CD45RA-negative fraction. These receptors came from a man younger than 35 in good health.

Note on this clone: Different DNA sequences within this sample yield the same CDR3. The chain carries TRBV5-1 and TRBJ2-3; possibly TRBD2 for D (5 bases). Germline CDR1 reads SGHRS; CDR2 reads YFSETQ. The CDR3 has 15 amino acids. V gave up 0 bases and J gave up 3 bases, with 11 bases separating them. CDR3 residues: CASSLVGGSTDTQYF. The CDR3 bases are TGCGCCAGCAGCTTGGTAGGCGGGTCGACAGATACGCAGTATTTT.

This chain uses TRBV16 with TRBJ1-5; maybe TRBD1 (6 bases). V lost 0 bases, J lost 4 bases, and 10 bases lay in between. The CDR3 consists of 15 residues. Germline CDR1 reads KGHSY; CDR2 reads FQNENV. The CDR3: CASSQSGQPNQPQHF. The CDR3 nucleotides are TGTGCCAGCAGCCAATCCGGACAGCCGAATCAGCCCCAGCATTTT.

This clone came up once. This chain joins TRBV19 and TRBJ1-3; D not resolved. CDR1 and CDR2 from the germline V gene are LNHDA and SQIVND (reference sequence). The V and J ends lost 2 bases and 0 bases respectively, with 5 bases between them. The CDR3 is made up of 14 amino acids. The CDR3 DNA is TGTGCCAGTAGTATACCAGTCTCTGGAAACACCATATATTTT. Translated: CASSIPVSGNTIYF.

V and J are TRBV27 and TRBJ2-1; D is perhaps TRBD1 (6 bases). V lost 3 bases to trimming and J lost 16 bases, with 19 bases between them. The germline V gene has CDR1 MNHEY and CDR2 SMNVEV (reference sequence). This CDR3 region has 13 residues. This chain's CDR3 is CASSFNRDTLGFF. CDR3 in DNA: TGTGCCAGCAGTTTCAACCGGGACACCCTCGGCTTCTTC.

This clone appeared once. V is TRBV15 and J is TRBJ2-7; D remains unclear. Germline-derived CDR1 and CDR2 are LNHNV and YYDKDF (reference sequence). The CDR3 covers 17 residues. V was pared by 0 bases and J by 0 bases, with 15 bases between. The CDR3 DNA sequence: TGTGCCACCAGCAGAGACGATTCAGTCCGCAGCTCCTACGAGCAGTACTTC. Translation gives CATSRDDSVRSSYEQYF.

This chain connects TRBV11-2 to TRBJ2-5, with 10 bases that match TRBD1. The CDR3 loop spans 16 amino acids. V shed 4 bases, J shed 3 bases, and the junction held 8 bases outside the gene matches. Looked up from germline, CDR1 is SGHAT and CDR2 is FQNNGV. CDR3 sequence: CASSSDRGRVEETQYF. The DNA for the CDR3 is TGTGCCAGCAGCTCCGACAGGGGGCGCGTCGAAGAGACCCAGTACTTC.

The rearrangement joins TRBV30 to TRBJ2-2, with TRBD1 matching over 10 bases. Germline V gene lookup returns CDR1 GTSNPN and CDR2 SVGIG (reference sequence). V gave up 3 bases and J gave up 5 bases; unmatched junction bases: 6. This CDR3 has 15 residues. CDR3 nucleotides: TGTGCCTGGAGGCAAGCGGGACAGGGGACCGGGGAGCTGTTTTTT. Encoded protein: CAWRQAGQGTGELFF.

This clone appeared a single time. At the DNA level, this CDR3 is encoded by other sequences in the same sample as well. The chain combines TRBV5-1 with TRBJ2-5; no reliable D call. The CDR3 contains 12 residues. The V and J ends lost 2 bases and 0 bases respectively, with 2 bases between them. Germline V gives CDR1 SGHRS, CDR2 YFSETQ. CDR3 sequence: CASSFNQETQYF. Here the CDR3 DNA reads TGCGCCAGCAGCTTTAACCAAGAGACCCAGTACTTC.